The source of this T cell receptor (beta chain) is a study of blood T cells in healthy people across ages. Alongside a J-beta primer mix, a sample-barcoded 5' primer served in a second PCR lasting 7 to 11 cycles. MiXCR, applied by TCRdb to the 5' RACE reads, yields one record per CDR3 protein. The table includes over 1,500,000 distinct CDR3 sequences, roughly 43% detected once. A note on this clonotype: Since a much larger clone is just one base distant, this may be a read error.

Material for sequencing was blood. The receptor was isolated from a human donor in good health.

The chain's CDR3 is CSVAHTDQETQYF. The CDR3 bases are TGCAGCGTTGCGCACACAGACCAAGAGACCCAGTACTTC. The chain links TRBV29-1 to TRBJ2-5; D call uncertain. Trimming took off 4 bases at V and 0 bases at J, with 9 bases between the two ends. This CDR3 is built from 13 residues. Germline CDR1 reads SQVTM; CDR2 reads ANQGSEA.